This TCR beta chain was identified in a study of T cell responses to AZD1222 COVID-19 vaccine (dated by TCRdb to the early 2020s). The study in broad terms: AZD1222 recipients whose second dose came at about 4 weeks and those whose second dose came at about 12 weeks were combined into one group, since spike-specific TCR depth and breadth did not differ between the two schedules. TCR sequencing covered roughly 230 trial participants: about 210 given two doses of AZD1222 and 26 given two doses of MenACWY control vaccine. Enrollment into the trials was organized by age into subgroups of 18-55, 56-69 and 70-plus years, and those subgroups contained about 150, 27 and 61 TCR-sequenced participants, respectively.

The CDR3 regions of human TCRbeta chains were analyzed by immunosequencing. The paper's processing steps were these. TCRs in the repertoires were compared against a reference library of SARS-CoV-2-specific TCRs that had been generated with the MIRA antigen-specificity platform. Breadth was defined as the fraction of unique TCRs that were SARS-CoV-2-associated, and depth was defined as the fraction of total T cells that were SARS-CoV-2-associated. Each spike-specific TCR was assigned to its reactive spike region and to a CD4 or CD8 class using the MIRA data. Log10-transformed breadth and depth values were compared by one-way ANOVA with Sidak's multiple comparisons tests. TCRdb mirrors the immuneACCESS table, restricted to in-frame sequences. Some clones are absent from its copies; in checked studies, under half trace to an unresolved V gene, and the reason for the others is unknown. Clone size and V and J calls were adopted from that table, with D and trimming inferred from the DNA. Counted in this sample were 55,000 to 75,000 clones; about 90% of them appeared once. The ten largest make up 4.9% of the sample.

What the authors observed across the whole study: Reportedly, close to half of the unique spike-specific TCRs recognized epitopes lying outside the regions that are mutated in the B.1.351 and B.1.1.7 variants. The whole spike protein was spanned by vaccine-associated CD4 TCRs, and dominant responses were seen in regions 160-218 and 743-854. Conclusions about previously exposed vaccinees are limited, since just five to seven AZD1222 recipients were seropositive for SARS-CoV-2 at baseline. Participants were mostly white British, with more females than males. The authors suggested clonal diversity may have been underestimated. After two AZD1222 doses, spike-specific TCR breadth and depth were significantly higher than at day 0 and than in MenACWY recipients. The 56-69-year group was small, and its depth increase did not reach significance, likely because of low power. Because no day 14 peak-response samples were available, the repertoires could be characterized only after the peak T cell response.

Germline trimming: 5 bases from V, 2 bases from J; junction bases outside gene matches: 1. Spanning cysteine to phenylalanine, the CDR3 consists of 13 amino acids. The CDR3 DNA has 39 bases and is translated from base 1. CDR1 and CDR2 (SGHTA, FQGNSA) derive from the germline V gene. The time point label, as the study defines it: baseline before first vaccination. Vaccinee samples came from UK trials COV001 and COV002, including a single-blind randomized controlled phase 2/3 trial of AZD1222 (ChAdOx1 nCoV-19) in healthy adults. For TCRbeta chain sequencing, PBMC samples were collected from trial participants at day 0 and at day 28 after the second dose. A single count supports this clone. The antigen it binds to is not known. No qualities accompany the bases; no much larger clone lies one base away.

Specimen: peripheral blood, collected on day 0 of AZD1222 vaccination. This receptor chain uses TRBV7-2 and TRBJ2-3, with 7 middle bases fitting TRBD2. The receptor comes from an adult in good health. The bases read TGTGCCAGCAGCCGGGACTACACAGATACGCAGTATTTT. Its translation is CASSRDYTDTQYF.